This TCR beta chain was recorded in a study of OX40 agonist ivuxolimab in advanced cancers. This clone was picked up one time. Between the trimmed V and J ends, which lost 0 bases and 9 bases, there was a span of 12 bases. There are 14 residues in the CDR3. From germline, CDR1 is SGHAT and CDR2 FQNNGV. Profiled with immunoSEQ multiplex PCR; TCRdb holds only in-frame clones, not every one. The top ten hold more than 4.5% of the sample, which has around 70,000 clones, roughly 82% seen once. The V and J genes are TRBV11-2 and TRBJ2-1; no firm D call. The source was CD4+ or CD8+ T cells sorted from blood, collected in a trial of the OX40 agonist ivuxolimab. This clonotype originated in an adult with an advanced solid tumor such as melanoma, head and neck, liver or kidney cancer. CDR3 in amino acids: CASSLDLQVGEQFF. The CDR3 DNA sequence: TGTGCCAGCAGCTTAGATCTGCAGGTAGGTGAGCAGTTCTTC. The full variable domain, completed using reference TRBV11-2 and TRBJ2-1, is EAGVAQSPRYKIIEKRQSVAFWCNPISGHATLYWYQQILGQGPKLLIQFQNNGVVDDSQLPKDRFSAERLKGVDSTLKIQPAKLEDSAVYLCASSLDLQVGEQFFGPGTRLTVL.